A single sample is the source of the 5 T cell receptor beta chains below, sequenced in a study of low-dose radiotherapy and immunotherapy resistance in tumors. Time point given: before trial treatment. First-strand cDNA used TRAV- and TRBV-specific primers, covering alpha and beta chains. A roughly 20-cycle PCR with a constant-region primer and V-primer adapter amplified TCRs. TCRdb ran MiXCR on the reads and lists one entry per CDR3 protein. This sample has about 64,000 distinct CDR3 sequences; approximately 25% occur once, and the top ten carry 5.5% to 8.5%. The sequences come from PBMCs, collected before treatment. The receptors shown here come from a male donor with rectosigmoid adenocarcinoma.

This clonotype was detected ten times or more. V is TRBV6-2 or TRBV6-3 and J is TRBJ2-4, with 12 bases lining up with TRBD2. After removal of 5 bases from V and 4 bases from J, the junction contained 9 bases not matched to a gene. This CDR3 is built from 17 residues. CDR1 MNHEY and CDR2 SVGEGT come from the germline V gene. The CDR3 here is CASSRRTSGELKNIQYF. The CDR3 DNA reads TGTGCCAGCAGTCGACGGACTAGCGGGGAATTGAAAAACATTCAGTACTTC.

This clonotype was detected many times. The chain carries TRBV9 and TRBJ2-7; 7 nucleotides line up with TRBD2. The V and J ends lost 6 bases and 3 bases, in that order; junction bases with no gene match: 9. This CDR3 contains 14 residues. Per the germline V gene, CDR1 is SGDLS and CDR2 is YYNGEE. The CDR3 region is CASTPPAGSYEQYF. The CDR3 nucleotides are TGTGCCAGCACCCCCCCAGCGGGAAGCTACGAGCAGTACTTC. Variable domain in full (rest from reference TRBV9 and TRBJ2-7): DSGVTQTPKHLITATGQRVTLRCSPRSGDLSVYWYQQSLDQGLQFLIQYYNGEERAKGNILERFSAQQFPDLHSELNLSSLELGDSALYFCASTPPAGSYEQYFGPGTRLTVT.

The chain links TRBV28 to TRBJ2-7; TRBD1 might be the D (6 bases). Trimming took 8 bases from V and 4 from J, leaving 9 bases between them. Germline CDR1 is MDHEN and CDR2 is SYDVKM. This CDR3 has 11 residues. This CDR3 is CASGQIYEQYF. As DNA, the CDR3 is TGTGCCAGCGGACAGATTTACGAGCAGTACTTC.

Of note for this clonotype: A far more abundant clone sits one base away, making this likely a read error. The J gene is TRBJ1-1, the V gene TRBV20-1; D not certain. The CDR3 runs to 10 residues. Germline lookup yields CDR1 DFQATT and CDR2 SNEGSKA (reference sequence). As DNA, the CDR3 is TGCAGCGTTGAAGGAACTGAAGGTTTCTTT. Translation: CSVEGTEGFF.

The genes are TRBV7-6 and TRBJ2-1, with TRBD2 matching 7 bases. The CDR3 consists of 15 residues. V shed 3 bases, J shed 5 bases, and the junction held 7 bases outside the gene matches. Per the germline V gene, CDR1 is SGHVS and CDR2 is FNYEAQ. The CDR3 sequence: CASSLNGGSNNEQFF. As DNA, the CDR3 is TGTGCCAGCAGCTTGAACGGCGGGAGCAACAATGAGCAGTTCTTC.